Sequencing of this T cell receptor (beta chain) was carried out in a study of blood T cell repertoires in COVID-19. Whole-study context: In each case, the material was cDNA or gDNA derived from T cells, B-cell-depleted T cells, or PBMCs.

Original analysis: Estimation of nucleated cell counts relied on the amplification of reference gene primers. Here immunoSEQ multiplex PCR was the method, and the copy in TCRdb shows in-frame clones only, minus some. Clone size and the V and J calls come from that table; the DNA yielded D and trimming. The sample has more than 95,000 clones; approximately 86% are singletons. Per the germline V gene, CDR1 is LGHDT and CDR2 is YNNKEL (reference sequence). Trimming cost V 5 bases and J 5 bases, with 12 bases left between them. This CDR3 has 13 residues. This clone showed up just once. This chain links TRBV3-1 (or the pseudogene TRBV3-2) with TRBJ2-5; D is possibly TRBD1 (6 bases). The TCR originated in a woman in her sixties in a cohort sampled during active or convalescent COVID-19. The specimen was peripheral blood. The CDR3 is CASSRDNGETQYF. For the CDR3, the DNA is TGTGCCAGCAGCAGGGACAACGGGGAGACCCAGTACTTC.